What follows is one T cell receptor beta chain and its context. CDR1 is SNHLY, CDR2 FYNNEI, per germline. With 8 bases clipped from V and 4 bases from J, the junction kept 5 bases outside the gene matches. The CDR3 extends over 13 amino acids. The sample originates from a study of blood T cell repertoires in COVID-19. Overall study context: The United States, Italy and Spain were the sources of the acute and convalescent COVID-19 samples.

Produced via immunoSEQ multiplex PCR; TCRdb's table is partial and in-frame only. The repertoire holds 190,000 or so clones, around 90% seen once, with roughly 8.1% in the top ten. Those who participated ranged in age from about 18 to 89 years and resided in about two dozen US areas. The study assigned cohorts using participant-reported clinical history. The sequenced sample was PBMCs or T cells enriched from blood (not recorded which). The V gene is TRBV2, the J gene TRBJ1-1; 9 bases line up with TRBD1. The receptor was isolated from a woman under 30 who had recovered from COVID-19. The DNA for the CDR3 is TGTGCCAGCGGGGACAGGGTGACCACTGAAGCTTTCTTT. Its protein is CASGDRVTTEAFF.